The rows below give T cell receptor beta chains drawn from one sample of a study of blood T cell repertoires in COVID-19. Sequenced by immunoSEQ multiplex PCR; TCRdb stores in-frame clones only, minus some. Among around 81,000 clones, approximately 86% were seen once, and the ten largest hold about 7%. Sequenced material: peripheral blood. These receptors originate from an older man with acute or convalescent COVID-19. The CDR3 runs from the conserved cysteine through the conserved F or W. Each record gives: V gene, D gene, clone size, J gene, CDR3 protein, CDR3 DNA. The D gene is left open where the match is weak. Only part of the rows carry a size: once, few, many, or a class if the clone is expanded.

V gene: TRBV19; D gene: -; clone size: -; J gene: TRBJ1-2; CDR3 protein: CASLQGTYGYTF; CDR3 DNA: TGTGCCAGTCTTCAGGGGACGTATGGCTACACCTTC
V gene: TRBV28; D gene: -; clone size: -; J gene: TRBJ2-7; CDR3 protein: CASRGPSYEQYF; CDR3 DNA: TGTGCCAGCAGGGGGCCATCCTACGAGCAGTACTTC
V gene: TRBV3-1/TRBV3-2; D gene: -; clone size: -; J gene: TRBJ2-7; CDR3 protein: CASSQGQGGSYEQYF; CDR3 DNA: TGTGCCAGCAGCCAAGGGCAGGGGGGTTCCTACGAGCAGTACTTC
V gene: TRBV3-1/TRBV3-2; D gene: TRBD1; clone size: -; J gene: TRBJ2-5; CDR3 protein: CASSQATRGQETQYF; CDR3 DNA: TGTGCCAGCAGCCAAGCTACCAGGGGGCAAGAGACCCAGTACTTC
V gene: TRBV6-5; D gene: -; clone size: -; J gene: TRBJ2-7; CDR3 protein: CASSRHLGPYEQYF; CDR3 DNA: TGTGCCAGCAGCCGGCATTTGGGGCCCTACGAGCAGTACTTC
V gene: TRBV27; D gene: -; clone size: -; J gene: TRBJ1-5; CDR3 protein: CASSLSVSAGQPQHF; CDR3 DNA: TGTGCCAGCAGTTTATCGGTTTCAGCGGGGCAGCCCCAGCATTTT
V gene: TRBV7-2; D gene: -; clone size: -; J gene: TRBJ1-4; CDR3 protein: CASSAQGSGEKLFF; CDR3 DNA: TGTGCCAGCAGCGCACAGGGATCGGGCGAAAAACTGTTTTTT
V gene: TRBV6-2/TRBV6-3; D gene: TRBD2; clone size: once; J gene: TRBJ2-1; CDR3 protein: CASSRLGLAINNEQFF; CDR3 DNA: TGTGCCAGCAGTAGATTGGGACTAGCAATCAACAATGAGCAGTTCTTC
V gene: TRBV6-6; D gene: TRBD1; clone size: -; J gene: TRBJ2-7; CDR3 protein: CASTRRTGNYEQYF; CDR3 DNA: TGTGCCAGCACCAGAAGGACAGGGAACTACGAGCAGTACTTC
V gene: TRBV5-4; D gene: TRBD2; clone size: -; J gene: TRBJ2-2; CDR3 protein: CASSKPGLAGTGELFF; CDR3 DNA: TGTGCCAGCAGCAAACCGGGACTAGCGGGAACCGGGGAGCTGTTTTTT
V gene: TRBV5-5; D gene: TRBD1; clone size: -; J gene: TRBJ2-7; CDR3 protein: CASSFDRGHEQYF; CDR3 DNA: TGTGCCAGCAGTTTCGACAGGGGTCACGAGCAGTACTTC
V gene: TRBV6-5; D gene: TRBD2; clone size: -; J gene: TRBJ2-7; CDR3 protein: CASSWIAGGAHEQYF; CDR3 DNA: TGTGCCAGCAGTTGGATAGCGGGAGGGGCGCACGAGCAGTACTTC
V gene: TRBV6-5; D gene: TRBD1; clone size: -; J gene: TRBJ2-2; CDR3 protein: CASVRDRGFGELFF; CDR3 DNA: TGTGCCAGCGTCCGGGACAGGGGATTCGGGGAGCTGTTTTTT
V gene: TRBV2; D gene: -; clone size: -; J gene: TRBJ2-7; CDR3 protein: CASSAALLRSEQYF; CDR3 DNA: TGTGCCAGCAGTGCGGCACTACTACGAAGCGAGCAGTACTTC
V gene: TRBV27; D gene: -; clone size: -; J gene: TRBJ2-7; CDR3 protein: CASSKASSGSGEQYF; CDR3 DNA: TGTGCCAGCAGTAAGGCTAGCTCCGGATCGGGCGAGCAGTACTTC
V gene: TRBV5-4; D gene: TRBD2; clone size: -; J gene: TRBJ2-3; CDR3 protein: CASSLVWGGPSTDTQYF; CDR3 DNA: TGTGCCAGCAGCTTGGTTTGGGGGGGTCCTAGCACAGATACGCAGTATTTT
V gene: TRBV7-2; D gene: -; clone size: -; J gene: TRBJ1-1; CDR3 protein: CASSLAPPFSEAFF; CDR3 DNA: TGTGCCAGCAGCTTAGCCCCCCCGTTTTCTGAAGCTTTCTTT
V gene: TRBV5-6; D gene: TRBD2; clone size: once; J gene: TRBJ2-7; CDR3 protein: CASSPPGLAYEQYF; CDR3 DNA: TGTGCCAGCAGTCCTCCGGGACTAGCCTACGAGCAGTACTTC
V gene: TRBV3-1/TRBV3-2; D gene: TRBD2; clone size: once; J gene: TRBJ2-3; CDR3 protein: CASRHGLAGGTRTDTQYF; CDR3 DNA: TGTGCCAGCAGACACGGACTAGCGGGAGGCACCCGCACAGATACGCAGTATTTT
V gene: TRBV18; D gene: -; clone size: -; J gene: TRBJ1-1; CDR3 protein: CASSLEPNTEAFF; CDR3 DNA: TGTGCCAGCTCACTGGAGCCGAACACTGAAGCTTTCTTT
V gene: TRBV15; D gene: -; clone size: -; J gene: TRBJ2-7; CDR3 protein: CATSFDGSYEQYF; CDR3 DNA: TGTGCCACCAGCTTCGACGGGTCCTACGAGCAGTACTTC
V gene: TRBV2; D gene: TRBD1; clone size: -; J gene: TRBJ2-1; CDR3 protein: CASKWDRSTNEQFF; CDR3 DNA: TGTGCCAGCAAATGGGACAGGTCTACAAATGAGCAGTTCTTC
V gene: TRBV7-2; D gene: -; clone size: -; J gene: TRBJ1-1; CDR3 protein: CASSLDPGVGAFF; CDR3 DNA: TGTGCCAGCAGCTTAGATCCGGGGGTCGGAGCTTTCTTT
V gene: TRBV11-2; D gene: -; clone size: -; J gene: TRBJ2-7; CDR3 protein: CASSQRAGDVGEQYF; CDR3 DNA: TGTGCCAGCAGCCAAAGGGCAGGGGATGTGGGCGAGCAGTACTTC
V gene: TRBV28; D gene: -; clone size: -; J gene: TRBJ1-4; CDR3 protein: CASSLLAGEGSEKLFF; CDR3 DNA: TGTGCCAGCAGTTTATTAGCCGGGGAGGGGTCTGAAAAACTGTTTTTT
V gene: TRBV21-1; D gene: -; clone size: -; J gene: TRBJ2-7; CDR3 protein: CASSNLRNFSYEQYF; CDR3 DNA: TGTGCCAGCAGCAATTTGCGGAATTTTTCCTACGAGCAGTACTTC
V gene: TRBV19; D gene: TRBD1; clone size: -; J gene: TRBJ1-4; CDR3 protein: CASSSRRQGGGEKLFF; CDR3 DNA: TGTGCCAGTAGTAGCCGAAGACAGGGAGGAGGTGAAAAACTGTTTTTT
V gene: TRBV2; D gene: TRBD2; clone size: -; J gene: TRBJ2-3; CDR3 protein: CASSGGVDGRAPYF; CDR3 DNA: TGTGCCAGCAGCGGAGGAGTTGACGGGAGGGCCCCGTATTTT
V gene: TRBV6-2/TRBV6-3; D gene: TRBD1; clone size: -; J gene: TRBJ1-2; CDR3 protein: CASSYDRGTYGYTF; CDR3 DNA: TGTGCCAGCAGTTACGACAGGGGGACCTATGGCTACACCTTC
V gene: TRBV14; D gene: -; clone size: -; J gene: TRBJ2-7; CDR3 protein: CASSPRGNYEQYF; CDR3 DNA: TGTGCCAGCAGCCCCCGGGGGAACTACGAGCAGTACTTC
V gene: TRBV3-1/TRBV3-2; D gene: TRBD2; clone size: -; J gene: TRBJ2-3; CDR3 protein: CASSQDGLGGADTQYF; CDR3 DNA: TGTGCCAGCAGCCAAGATGGATTGGGGGGGGCAGATACGCAGTATTTT
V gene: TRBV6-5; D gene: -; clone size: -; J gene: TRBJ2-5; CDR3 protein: CASRRTRFETQYF; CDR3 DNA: TGTGCCAGCAGACGTACTAGATTCGAGACCCAGTACTTC
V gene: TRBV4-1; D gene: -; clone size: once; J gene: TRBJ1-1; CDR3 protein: CASSQDRGRVNTEAFF; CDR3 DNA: TGCGCCAGCAGCCAAGATAGAGGCAGGGTGAACACTGAAGCTTTCTTT
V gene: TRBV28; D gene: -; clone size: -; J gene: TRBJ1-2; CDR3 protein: CASRAPGREGGYTF; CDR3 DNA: TGTGCCAGCAGGGCGCCTGGGAGGGAAGGTGGCTACACCTTC
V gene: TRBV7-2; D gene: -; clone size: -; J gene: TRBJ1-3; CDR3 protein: CASSPDSGAGGNTIYF; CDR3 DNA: TGTGCCAGCAGCCCCGACAGCGGGGCCGGTGGAAACACCATATATTTT
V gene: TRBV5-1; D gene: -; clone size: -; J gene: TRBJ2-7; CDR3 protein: CASSLSRPSSADEQYF; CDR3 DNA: TGCGCCAGCAGCTTGTCCAGGCCTTCCTCAGCGGACGAGCAGTACTTC
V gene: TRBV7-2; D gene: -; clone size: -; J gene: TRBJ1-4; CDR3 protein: CASSQAAGKGSGGKLFF; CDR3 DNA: TGTGCCAGCAGCCAGGCCGCAGGGAAAGGTTCGGGTGGAAAACTGTTTTTT
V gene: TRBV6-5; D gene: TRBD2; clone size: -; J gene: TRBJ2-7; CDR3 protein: CASSRGLAGVGEQYF; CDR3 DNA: TGTGCCAGCAGTCGAGGACTAGCGGGAGTCGGCGAGCAGTACTTC